The sequence of this T cell receptor (beta chain) was determined in a study of cytomegalovirus exposure and HLA in healthy donors. Notes on the study in general: Reports indicated that the classifier achieved high specificity and sensitivity in diagnosing cytomegalovirus status. Listed as cytomegalovirus-associated were approximately 160 TCR beta chains.

Data came from immunoSEQ multiplex PCR; TCRdb stores just in-frame clones and leaves some out. The repertoire holds 160,000 or so clones, about 89% seen once, with roughly 2.5% in the top ten. This CDR3 spans 14 amino acids. Germline V CDR1 and CDR2: SGHTA, FQGTGA. J gave up 7 bases and V 6 bases, and 8 bases lay outside the gene matches. With regard to this clone: The antigen remains undetermined.

Sequencing was done on a sample of PBMCs. V is TRBV7-3 and J is TRBJ2-5; TRBD2 agrees at 10 bases. The clonotype was recovered from a man aged 18 to 30 in good health and CMV-seropositive. CDR3 in amino acids: CASSILAGVGTQYF. DNA for the CDR3: TGTGCCAGCAGTATCCTAGCGGGAGTGGGGACCCAGTACTTC.